This TCR beta chain was identified in a study of blood T cell repertoires in COVID-19. Original methodology: Cell counts per sample came from amplifying reference gene primers. The table came from immunoSEQ multiplex PCR; TCRdb's copy has only in-frame clones and leaves some out. The DNA was the basis for D and trimming; V, J and clone size are from that table. The repertoire includes 200,000 or so clones, roughly 76% of them detected once, and 12% sits in the top ten. A word on this clone: Germline and junction disagree at one end, which may indicate a read error.

This CDR3 has 15 residues. Germline values: CDR1 SSHAT, CDR2 FNYEAQ (reference sequence). This TCR came from a woman aged 80 or over with COVID-19, enrolled during active disease. Material for sequencing was peripheral blood. This chain uses TRBV7-7 with TRBJ2-5; TRBD2 agrees at 8 bases. The DNA of the CDR3 is TGTGCTAGCAGCCAGTCCGGGACTAGGGAGGAGACCCAGTACTTC. This sequence encodes CASSQSGTREETQYF.